Following are 24 T cell receptor beta chains from one sample sequenced in a study of Graves' ophthalmopathy and Graves' hyperthyroidism. Researchers took RNA transcripts and amplified TCR beta CDR3 regions from them. The authors performed first-round RT-PCR with HTBI primers and then a second-round multiplex PCR. Via MiXCR, TCRdb re-called the multiplex PCR reads, giving one row per CDR3 protein. The profile shows about 400,000 distinct CDR3 sequences, about 17% of them singletons. Sequencing was done on a sample of peripheral blood. The receptors shown here come from a young woman with Graves' ophthalmopathy.

This clonotype has only one observation. The genes are TRBV15 and TRBJ2-5; D gene uncertain. The CDR3 sequence is 13 residues long. Germline V gene lookup returns CDR1 LNHNV and CDR2 YYDKDF (reference sequence). Deletions cut 3 bases from V and 5 bases from J, with 10 bases between. CDR3 nucleotide sequence: TGTGCCACCAGCAGTGAAGGGTATGAGACCCAGTACTTC. Its translation: CATSSEGYETQYF.

This clonotype was observed at least ten times. Its ends do not fully match the called genes, so a read error is possible. The rearrangement uses TRBV7-2 and TRBJ1-1, with no clear D. The CDR3 is 13 residues long. Germline V gene lookup returns CDR1 SGHTA and CDR2 FQGNSA. The CDR3 DNA follows: TGTGCCAGCTGCTTGGTTAGGGACACTGAAGCTTTCTTT. Its translation: CASCLVRDTEAFF.

The sample holds many counts of this clonotype. The gene calls are TRBV11-2 and TRBJ2-7; a weak D match, TRBD1 (5 bases). Germline loops: CDR1 SGHAT, CDR2 FQNNGV. The CDR3 length is 14 residues. Trimming removed 2 bases at V and 3 bases at J, with 11 bases between. In nucleotides, the CDR3 is TGTGCCAGCAGCTTAATGGGGCACAACTACGAGCAGTACTTC. Translation gives CASSLMGHNYEQYF.

This clonotype was seen repeatedly, ten times or more. The chain is built from TRBV7-3 and TRBJ1-2; no firm D call. Germline V gives CDR1 SGHTA, CDR2 FQGTGA. Trimming shortened V by 4 bases and J by 4 bases, and 13 bases separated the two germline ends. The CDR3 runs to 14 residues. CDR3 in DNA: TGTGCCAGCAGCTCACCCCACCTTCCCTATGGCTACACCTTC. Amino acids: CASSSPHLPYGYTF.

This clonotype was recorded at least ten times. The rearrangement joins TRBV27 to TRBJ1-1; D might be TRBD1 (5 bases). Trimming removed 8 bases from V and 5 bases from J, with 18 bases in between. Germline V gene sequence: CDR1 MNHEY, CDR2 SMNVEV (reference sequence). This CDR3 contains 14 residues. CDR3 region: CASWRGERVTEAFF. The CDR3 DNA follows: TGTGCCAGCTGGAGAGGGGAGCGGGTAACTGAAGCTTTCTTT.

This clonotype has ten or more counts. The chain carries TRBV11-3 and TRBJ2-7, with TRBD2 as a possible D gene (5 bases). CDR1 is SGHNT and CDR2 is YENEEA in the germline V gene. Trimming stripped 2 bases from V and 4 bases from J, with 18 bases between. There are 16 residues in the CDR3. Here the CDR3 reads CASSLSQRRAIYEQYF. CDR3 nucleotides: TGTGCCAGCAGCTTAAGTCAGAGGCGGGCTATTTACGAGCAGTACTTC.

This chain links TRBV7-3 with TRBJ2-2, with 8 positions matching TRBD1. This CDR3 comprises 15 residues. The V and J ends lost 5 bases and 4 bases, in that order; junction bases with no gene match: 6. CDR1 SGHTA and CDR2 FQGTGA come from the germline V gene. The CDR3 DNA follows: TGTGCCAGCAGCCCAGGGGGCGGGACCACCGGGGAGCTGTTTTTT. This codes for CASSPGGGTTGELFF.

This clonotype was picked up many times. This chain connects TRBV18 to TRBJ2-7; possibly TRBD1 for D (5 bases). V was shortened by 0 bases and J by 6 bases, with 12 bases between the two germline ends. Germline CDR1 is KGHSH and CDR2 is LQKENI. The CDR3 has 14 residues. The CDR3, as DNA: TGTGCCAGCTCACCACCCTCCCACAGGAGCGAGCAGTACTTC. It translates to CASSPPSHRSEQYF.

This clonotype showed up many times. The chain carries TRBV18 and TRBJ1-1; D is uncertain. CDR3 length: 14 amino acids. The V end lost 1 base, the J end lost 3 bases, and 9 bases lay between the germline ends. CDR1 KGHSH and CDR2 LQKENI come from the germline V gene. This CDR3 reads CASSPRLWDTEAFF. CDR3 sequence (DNA): TGTGCCAGCTCACCACGCCTGTGGGACACTGAAGCTTTCTTT.

The sample holds many counts of this clonotype. The V gene is TRBV6-5, the J gene TRBJ1-1, with D perhaps matching TRBD1 (5 bases). The V and J ends lost 8 bases and 4 bases respectively, with 20 bases between them. The CDR3 runs 15 residues. CDR1 and CDR2 from the germline V gene are MNHEY and SVGAGI. CDR3 coding DNA: TGTGCCAGCGGCTTATTGGACCGGGACGGCACTGAAGCTTTCTTT. Its protein is CASGLLDRDGTEAFF.

The chain combines TRBV20-1 with TRBJ1-5; no reliable D call. The V gene lost 6 bases and the J gene lost 0 bases, with 12 bases spanning the gap. The CDR3 extends over 14 amino acids. From germline, CDR1 is DFQATT and CDR2 SNEGSKA (reference sequence). The CDR3 here is CSATGYGSNQPQHF. DNA for the CDR3: TGCAGTGCCACGGGTTACGGTAGCAATCAGCCCCAGCATTTT.

This clonotype was observed many times. The V and J genes are TRBV5-1 and TRBJ2-7; 9 positions agree with TRBD1. J was trimmed by 2 bases and V by 8 bases; bases with no gene match: 11. There are 15 residues in the CDR3. From germline, CDR1 is SGHRS and CDR2 YFSETQ. CDR3 sequence: CASSRIGTGTYEQYF. Written as DNA, the CDR3 is TGCGCCAGTAGTAGGATCGGGACAGGGACCTACGAGCAGTACTTC.

This clonotype was counted many times. The chain recombines TRBV4-2 with TRBJ2-2; D may correspond to TRBD1 or TRBD2 (5 bases each). This CDR3 spans 16 amino acids. Deletions cut 0 bases from V and 1 base from J, with 9 bases between. Germline CDR1 reads LGHNA; CDR2 reads YNFKEQ. CDR3 nucleotides: TGTGCCAGCAGCCAAGATCGAGGGGTGAACACCGGGGAGCTGTTTTTT. This encodes CASSQDRGVNTGELFF.

V usage is TRBV7-2 and J usage is TRBJ2-5; D is possibly TRBD2 (7 bases). The germline V gene has CDR1 SGHTA and CDR2 FQGNSA. V lost 6 bases and J lost 5, with 19 bases in between. CDR3 length: 15 residues. The CDR3 reads CASSLEGGVGETQYF. The CDR3 bases are TGTGCCAGCAGTCTAGAGGGGGGGGTAGGGGAGACCCAGTACTTC.

This clonotype has ten or more counts. The J gene is TRBJ2-4, the V gene TRBV28, with D possibly TRBD2 on 6 matching bases. V lost 3 bases to trimming and J lost 0 bases, with 12 bases between them. Germline V gene sequence: CDR1 MDHEN, CDR2 SYDVKM. This CDR3 has 16 amino acids. CDR3 protein: CASSFSAGLAKNIQYF. CDR3 in DNA: TGTGCCAGCAGTTTCTCGGCGGGACTAGCCAAAAACATTCAGTACTTC.

The table lists this clonotype with many counts. The chain recombines TRBV14 with TRBJ2-7; 12 bases fit TRBD2. The CDR3 runs 17 residues. The germline V gene has CDR1 SGHDN and CDR2 FVKESK. Trimming removed 6 bases from V and 0 bases from J; junction bases left unmatched: 9. Here the CDR3 DNA reads TGTGCCAGCAGTACGACTAGCGGGAGAGCCAACTCCTACGAGCAGTACTTC. Protein: CASSTTSGRANSYEQYF.

This clonotype appeared many times. The chain carries TRBV28 and TRBJ2-7; D is ambiguous. Germline V gives CDR1 MDHEN, CDR2 SYDVKM. The V end was cut by 3 bases, the J end by 8 bases, with 20 bases between. This CDR3 region has 15 residues. CDR3 sequence reads: CASSFLQEYELKQYF. The DNA of the CDR3 is TGTGCCAGCAGTTTCCTTCAGGAGTACGAGTTAAAGCAGTACTTC.

This clonotype was counted many times. This rearrangement joins TRBV20-1 to TRBJ1-2; 9 bases line up with TRBD1. Unmatched junction bases numbered 6, after V lost 1 base and J lost 6 bases. The length of the CDR3 is 14 residues. Germline V gene data show CDR1 as DFQATT and CDR2 as SNEGSKA (reference sequence). The CDR3, as DNA: TGCAGTGCTAGAGGGATGGGGGACAGGGATGGCTACACCTTC. It encodes CSARGMGDRDGYTF.

This clonotype was recorded at least ten times. The chain is built from TRBV6-1 and TRBJ2-2; D is possibly TRBD1 (6 bases). Germline V gives CDR1 MNHNS, CDR2 SASEGT. The CDR3 spans 15 residues. V shed 6 bases and J shed 1 base, with 12 bases lying between them. The CDR3 sequence: CASRLDSQNTGELFF. The CDR3 bases are TGTGCCAGCAGACTGGACAGCCAGAACACCGGGGAGCTGTTTTTT.

The chain has TRBV6-1 and TRBJ2-7; TRBD2 aligns across 14 bases. This CDR3 is 16 amino acids long. Unmatched junction bases numbered 4, after V lost 1 base and J lost 5 bases. The germline V gene has CDR1 MNHNS and CDR2 SASEGT. The CDR3, as DNA: TGTGCCAGCAGTGAAGGGGGACTAGCGGGAGTACACGAGCAGTACTTC. This encodes CASSEGGLAGVHEQYF.

This clonotype was counted ten times or more. The genes are TRBV9 and TRBJ1-1; 7 bases fit TRBD1. The CDR3 is 17 amino acids. Unmatched junction bases numbered 14, after V lost 4 bases and J lost 2 bases. Germline V gene lookup returns CDR1 SGDLS and CDR2 YYNGEE. CDR3 coding DNA: TGTGCCAGCAGCCCCACCGGTATGGACAGGTATAACACTGAAGCTTTCTTT. Amino acid sequence: CASSPTGMDRYNTEAFF.

This clonotype was counted many times. A clone one base away is much larger, so this may be a read error. This chain connects TRBV4-3 to TRBJ2-7; TRBD2 is a possible D gene (6 bases). Trimming stripped 2 bases from V and 2 bases from J, with 10 bases between. Germline V gene lookup returns CDR1 LGHNA and CDR2 YSLEER. CDR3 length: 14 amino acids. The CDR3 sequence: CASSQWASAYEQYF. The DNA for the CDR3 is TGCGCCAGCAGCCAATGGGCTAGCGCCTACGAGCAGTACTTC.

This clonotype was counted ten times or more. V is TRBV4-2 and J is TRBJ1-3, with D unresolved. Deletions cut 5 bases from V and 2 bases from J, with 10 bases between. The CDR3 has 14 amino acids. Per the germline V gene, CDR1 is LGHNA and CDR2 is YNFKEQ. The CDR3 DNA sequence: TGTGCCAGCAGCTCCCAAGGCCCTGGAAACACCATATATTTT. This encodes CASSSQGPGNTIYF.

This clonotype was seen ten or more times. The gene calls are TRBV6-4 and TRBJ1-2, with D possibly matching TRBD1 (6 bases). From germline, CDR1 is MRHNA and CDR2 SNTAGT. This CDR3 comprises 18 residues. The V end lost 6 bases, the J end lost 1 base, and 24 bases lay between the germline ends. The CDR3 coding sequence is TGTGCCAGCAGAGTTGCGGTATTGGGCAGGGGCGTTAACTATGGCTACACCTTC. Residues: CASRVAVLGRGVNYGYTF.